This entry is about one T cell receptor beta chain. Participants' reported clinical history set cohort assignment. This specimen comes from a study of blood T cell repertoires in COVID-19. Whole-study context: Acute-phase and convalescent COVID-19 samples originated in the United States, Italy and Spain.

Sequenced by immunoSEQ multiplex PCR; TCRdb stores in-frame clones only, minus some. The profile shows approximately 220,000 clones, around 84% of them singletons. The CDR3 covers 15 residues. The germline gives CDR1 SGHRS, CDR2 YFSETQ. The trim removed 0 bases at V and 6 bases at J, leaving 3 bases unmatched. The chain uses TRBV5-1 and TRBJ2-1; 10 bases agree with TRBD2. Sequencing was performed on PBMCs or T cells enriched from blood (not recorded which). The TCR was taken from a woman in her forties with acute COVID-19. CDR3 in DNA: TGCGCCAGCAGCTTGGTGCCTAGCGGGAGCAATGAGCAGTTCTTC. It codes for CASSLVPSGSNEQFF.